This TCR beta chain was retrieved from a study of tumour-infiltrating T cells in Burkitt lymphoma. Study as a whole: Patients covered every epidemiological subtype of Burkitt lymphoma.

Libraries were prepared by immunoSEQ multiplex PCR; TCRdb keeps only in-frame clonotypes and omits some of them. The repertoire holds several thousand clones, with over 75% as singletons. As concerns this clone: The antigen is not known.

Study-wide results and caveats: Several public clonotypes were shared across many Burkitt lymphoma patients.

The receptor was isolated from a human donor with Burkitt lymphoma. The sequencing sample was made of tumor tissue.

The CDR3 nucleotides read TGCGCCAGCTCGCAAACTTCCCGCACCGGGGAGCTGTTTTTT. It codes for CASSQTSRTGELFF. J is TRBJ2-2 and V is TRBV5-1; D gene uncertain. V lost 7 bases to trimming and J lost 4 bases, with 14 bases between them. The V gene's germline CDR1 is SGHRS and CDR2 YFSETQ. The CDR3 is 14 residues long.